These 25 T cell receptor beta chains share one sample of origin, sequenced in a study of CD8 T cells in Susac syndrome. When the RNA was reverse transcribed, random hexamers were used with an input of roughly 0.5 to 1 ug. MiXCR, applied by TCRdb to the immunoSEQ multiplex PCR reads, yields one record per CDR3 protein. The data show 250,000 to 350,000 distinct CDR3 sequences, with around 83% seen just once and about 0.11% held by the top ten. Sequenced material: CD8+ T cells from PBMCs. These receptors all stem from a human donor with multiple sclerosis.

The V gene is TRBV27, the J gene TRBJ1-2; the match to TRBD1 covers 11 bases. The CDR3 extends over 14 amino acids. Germline V gene lookup returns CDR1 MNHEY and CDR2 SMNVEV (reference sequence). With 11 bases clipped from V and 2 bases from J, the junction kept 7 bases outside the gene matches. CDR3 coding DNA: TGTGCCGCACGTCGGACAGGGGGCAACTATGGCTACACCTTC. Translated: CAARRTGGNYGYTF.

The chain joins TRBV27 to TRBJ1-2; possible D gene TRBD1, 6 bases. Per the germline V gene, CDR1 is MNHEY and CDR2 is SMNVEV (reference sequence). There are 13 residues in the CDR3. CDR3 region: CVARGTANYGYTF. The CDR3 DNA reads TGTGTCGCCAGGGGCACAGCTAACTATGGCTACACCTTC.

V and J are TRBV6-1 and TRBJ2-7; TRBD2 agrees at 8 bases. V shed 6 bases, J shed 4 bases, and the junction held 11 bases outside the gene matches. The length of the CDR3 is 15 residues. Germline loops: CDR1 MNHNS, CDR2 SASEGT. This CDR3 reads CASRSQTSALYEQYF. The CDR3 region has the DNA TGTGCCAGCAGGTCCCAGACTAGCGCGCTGTACGAGCAGTACTTC.

The V and J genes are TRBV25-1 and TRBJ2-3, with 9 bases fitting TRBD2. Trimming removed 4 bases from V and 5 bases from J; junction bases left unmatched: 4. CDR3 length: 14 amino acids. In germline, CDR1 is MGHDK, CDR2 SYGVNS. CDR3 nucleotides: TGTGCCAGCAGTGTCGGAGCGGGAGGAGATACGCAGTATTTT. Encoded protein: CASSVGAGGDTQYF.

This clonotype was recorded a few times. The rearrangement links TRBV25-1 to TRBJ1-1; D remains unclear. Germline V CDR1 and CDR2: MGHDK, SYGVNS. V was cut by 8 bases and J by 4 bases, with 11 bases left in between. CDR3 length: 12 amino acids. The CDR3 DNA follows: TGTGCCAGCGGCCGTGGAGGCACTGAAGCTTTCTTT. This translates into CASGRGGTEAFF.

The chain combines TRBV13 with TRBJ1-1; 7 positions match TRBD1. Germline CDR1 is PRHDT and CDR2 is FYEKMQ (reference sequence). CDR3 length equals 15 residues. The J segment lost 8 bases and the V segment lost 3 bases, leaving 12 bases of the junction unmatched. Written as DNA, the CDR3 is TGTGCCAGCAGCTTTACGGTAACCGGACAGGACGAAGCTTTCTTT. This translates into CASSFTVTGQDEAFF.

In its sample, this clonotype was seen a few times. The gene calls are TRBV20-1 and TRBJ2-7, with no clear D. V gave up 0 bases and J gave up 0 bases, with 9 bases separating them. Germline CDR1 DFQATT, CDR2 SNEGSKA (reference sequence). The CDR3 has 14 amino acids. The CDR3 region is CSARDRYLSYEQYF. DNA of the CDR3: TGCAGTGCTAGAGATCGCTACCTCTCCTACGAGCAGTACTTC.

This clonotype was detected a few times. V is TRBV11-2 and J is TRBJ2-7, with TRBD2 matching over 7 bases. The CDR3 runs to 13 residues. Trimming cost V 1 base and J 7 bases; bases outside gene matches: 4. Germline V gene data show CDR1 as SGHAT and CDR2 as FQNNGV. The CDR3 nucleotides are TGTGCCAGCAGCTTAGGCGGGAGCGGTGAGCAGTACTTC. Protein sequence: CASSLGGSGEQYF.

J is TRBJ2-7 and V is TRBV20-1, with D perhaps assigned TRBD1 or TRBD2 (5 bases each). The germline V gene has CDR1 DFQATT and CDR2 SNEGSKA (reference sequence). V was pared by 3 bases and J by 5 bases, with 20 bases between. This CDR3 is built from 15 residues. This CDR3 reads CSASPGTERAHEQYF. For the CDR3, the DNA is TGCAGTGCTAGCCCCGGGACGGAAAGGGCCCACGAGCAGTACTTC.

This sequence joins TRBV28 and TRBJ1-2; no clear D gene. Trimming pared 6 bases from V and 3 bases from J, leaving 14 bases between. This CDR3 is 14 amino acids long. From germline, CDR1 is MDHEN and CDR2 SYDVKM. CDR3 sequence: CASSRQEGHYGYTF. The CDR3 bases are TGTGCCAGCAGCCGACAAGAGGGCCACTATGGCTACACCTTC.

The sample holds one count of this clonotype. The V gene is TRBV19, the J gene TRBJ1-5, with 7 nucleotides matching TRBD1. The V segment lost 3 bases and the J segment 1 base; nucleotides outside the gene matches: 6. CDR1 LNHDA and CDR2 SQIVND come from the germline V gene (reference sequence). The CDR3 runs 16 residues. The CDR3 loop reads CASSIPPGGSNQPQHF. CDR3 nucleotides: TGTGCCAGTAGTATCCCCCCAGGGGGAAGCAATCAGCCCCAGCATTTT. Together with reference TRBV19 and TRBJ1-5, the CDR3 gives the full variable domain: DGGITQSPKYLFRKEGQNVTLSCEQNLNHDAMYWYRQDPGQGLRLIYYSQIVNDFQKGDIAEGYSVSREKKESFPLTVTSAQKNPTAFYLCASSIPPGGSNQPQHFGDGTRLSIL.

The genes are TRBV4-2 and TRBJ1-1, with D possibly matching TRBD1 (5 bases). The CDR3 consists of 15 residues. CDR1 is LGHNA and CDR2 is YNFKEQ in the germline V gene. Trimming took off 4 bases at V and 3 bases at J, with 15 bases between the two ends. In DNA, the CDR3 is TGTGCCAGCAGCCCAGACTCGGACACTTACACTGAAGCTTTCTTT. Translated: CASSPDSDTYTEAFF.

The chain is built from TRBV7-4 and TRBJ2-7, with no clear D. Trimming cost V 3 bases and J 0 bases, with 15 bases left between them. The CDR3 spans 16 residues. The germline gives CDR1 SGHVT, CDR2 SQSDAQ. CDR3 in amino acids: CASSLRGKNYSYEQYF. In DNA, the CDR3 is TGTGCCAGCAGCTTGCGTGGCAAGAATTACTCCTACGAGCAGTACTTC.

This chain links TRBV12-3 or TRBV12-4 with TRBJ2-7; D unresolved. V shed 6 bases and J shed 0 bases, with 15 bases lying between them. There are 15 residues in the CDR3. As DNA, the CDR3 is TGTGCCAGCAGCGCCTGGGAAAAAAACTCCTACGAGCAGTACTTC. Its protein is CASSAWEKNSYEQYF.

This chain joins TRBV7-9 and TRBJ2-7; possibly TRBD1 for D (7 bases). V lost 1 base and J lost 3, with 19 bases in between. The germline CDR1 and CDR2 sequences are SEHNR and FQNEAQ (reference sequence). This CDR3 contains 17 residues. In nucleotides, the CDR3 is TGTGCCAGCAGCTTAGTCAGGGGGGACTGGGGGAGCTACGAGCAGTACTTC. Protein: CASSLVRGDWGSYEQYF.

The rearrangement joins TRBV30 to TRBJ2-7; D not resolved. Trimming cost V 0 bases and J 1 base, with 4 bases left between them. This CDR3 region has 12 residues. The germline V gene encodes CDR1 GTSNPN and CDR2 SVGIG (reference sequence). CDR3: CAWSVASYEQYF. In DNA, the CDR3 is TGTGCCTGGAGTGTCGCTTCCTACGAGCAGTACTTC.

V and J are TRBV13 and TRBJ2-2; possible D gene TRBD1, 5 bases. Germline V gene lookup returns CDR1 PRHDT and CDR2 FYEKMQ (reference sequence). CDR3 size: 19 residues. The V end lost 4 bases, the J end lost 6 bases, and 27 bases lay between the germline ends. The CDR3 reads CASSSEDTSVARRPGELFF. CDR3 sequence (DNA): TGTGCCAGCAGCTCAGAGGACACCTCAGTCGCGCGAAGGCCCGGGGAGCTGTTTTTT.

This clonotype was seen only a few times. The chain employs TRBV6-2 or TRBV6-3 and TRBJ1-1; D not resolved. The CDR3 runs to 14 residues. Germline V gives CDR1 MNHEY, CDR2 SVGEGT. V lost 0 bases to trimming and J lost 1 base, with 6 bases between them. The CDR3 reads CASSYSKGNTEAFF. DNA for the CDR3: TGTGCCAGCAGTTACTCGAAGGGGAACACTGAAGCTTTCTTT.

This clonotype was counted a few times. The chain has TRBV27 and TRBJ2-1; D gene ambiguous. The CDR3 sequence is 13 residues long. In germline, CDR1 is MNHEY, CDR2 SMNVEV (reference sequence). Trimming shortened V by 4 bases and J by 4 bases, and 8 bases separated the two germline ends. CDR3 residues: CASSWDGYNEQFF. CDR3 nucleotides: TGTGCCAGCAGTTGGGATGGGTACAATGAGCAGTTCTTC.

In DNA, the CDR3 is TGCGCCAGCAGCCTAAGACAGGGGCCCCTCAATGAGCAGTTCTTC. Protein sequence: CASSLRQGPLNEQFF. The rearrangement links TRBV5-1 to TRBJ2-1, with 8 positions matching TRBD1. CDR3 size: 15 residues. Trimming removed 4 bases from V and 6 bases from J; junction bases left unmatched: 9. Germline CDR1 is SGHRS and CDR2 is YFSETQ.

The gene calls are TRBV23-1 and TRBJ1-5; D remains ambiguous. TRBV23-1 is identified as an open reading frame with a role that is uncertain. This CDR3 is built from 11 residues. The V and J ends lost 11 bases and 9 bases respectively, with 14 bases between them. CDR3 DNA sequence: TGCGCCGGAACCCCTCCGTGGCCCCAGCATTTT. Translated, it gives CAGTPPWPQHF.

The chain uses TRBV20-1 and TRBJ2-3; D ambiguous. Trimming took 2 bases from V and 1 from J, leaving 13 bases between them. Germline V gene lookup returns CDR1 DFQATT and CDR2 SNEGSKA (reference sequence). This CDR3 contains 15 residues. The DNA of the CDR3 is TGCAGTGCTAGAAGCCGGAGTAAGGGCACAGATACGCAGTATTTT. Protein sequence: CSARSRSKGTDTQYF.

This clonotype occurred a few times. The chain joins TRBV7-2 to TRBJ2-1, with a possible D match to TRBD1 (6 bases). The CDR3 is 17 amino acids. V lost 2 bases and J lost 7, with 21 bases in between. In germline, CDR1 is SGHTA, CDR2 FQGNSA. Written as DNA, the CDR3 is TGTGCCAGCAGCTTATACGTAACCTGGGAGACAGGTAATGAGCAGTTCTTC. Translating it yields CASSLYVTWETGNEQFF.

The J gene is TRBJ2-1, the V gene TRBV2; no firm D call. The CDR3 is 12 amino acids. In germline, CDR1 is SNHLY, CDR2 FYNNEI. V lost 7 bases to trimming and J lost 6 bases, with 10 bases between them. The CDR3, as DNA: TGTGCCAGCACCGGACGCGTCAATGAGCAGTTCTTC. It encodes CASTGRVNEQFF.

This clonotype was observed once. The chain employs TRBV5-1 and TRBJ1-1; 10 bases line up with TRBD1. After removal of 4 bases from V and 13 bases from J, the junction contained 4 bases not matched to a gene. The CDR3 is 11 amino acids. Germline V gene data show CDR1 as SGHRS and CDR2 as YFSETQ. CDR3: CASSEGQGGFF. In DNA, the CDR3 is TGCGCCAGCAGCGAAGGACAGGGGGGTTTCTTT.